Each of the 17 T cell receptor beta chains below was sequenced from the same sample in a study of vaccination effects on CD4 cells after COVID-19. ViraFEST used viral peptide pools to expand antigen-specific CD4+ T cells before sequencing. Following culture for nine to ten days, CD4+ T cells were isolated. Absence of prior SARS-CoV-2 infection characterized the vaccine recipients, who showed negative nucleocapsid antibodies. These receptors have no known antigen. Profiling relied on immunoSEQ multiplex PCR, and the TCRdb table lists in-frame clones only, not all of them. Of tens of thousands of clones detected, 70% to 80% appear once; the ten largest clones hold around 2.8%. Sequencing was performed on CD4+ T cells from PBMCs cultured with HCoV-NL63 spike peptides, taken before COVID-19 vaccination. The receptors were sampled from a human donor who received a COVID-19 vaccine.

The chain carries TRBV6-6 and TRBJ1-3, with D hard to call. CDR1 and CDR2 (germline): MNHNY, SVGAGI (reference sequence). V shed 2 bases and J shed 0 bases, with 11 bases lying between them. CDR3 size: 16 residues. The CDR3 loop is CASSYIMRRSGNTIYF. CDR3 nucleotides: TGTGCCAGCAGTTACATCATGAGGCGCTCTGGAAACACCATATATTTT.

CDR3 in DNA: TGTGCCTGGTCCCGACTCAGAGGAGGGGGCACAGATACGCAGTATTTT. Protein: CAWSRLRGGGTDTQYF. The chain is built from TRBV30 and TRBJ2-3; D may be TRBD2 (6 bases). The CDR3 has 16 residues. Between the trimmed V and J ends, which lost 5 bases and 1 base, there was a span of 19 bases. Per germline, CDR1 GTSNPN and CDR2 SVGIG (reference sequence).

The CDR3 DNA reads as TGCAGCGTCCCTAACCCGGCCTATGAGCAGTTCTTC. It translates to CSVPNPAYEQFF. This rearrangement joins TRBV29-1 to TRBJ2-1, with D hard to call. The CDR3 is made up of 12 amino acids. The V end was cut by 6 bases, the J end by 8 bases, with 14 bases between. Germline values: CDR1 SQVTM, CDR2 ANQGSEA.

The chain employs TRBV15 and TRBJ2-7; D unclear. The CDR3 runs to 13 residues. Between the trimmed V and J ends, which lost 0 bases and 5 bases, there was a span of 8 bases. Germline V gene sequence: CDR1 LNHNV, CDR2 YYDKDF (reference sequence). This CDR3 is CATSRDRRNEQYV. The CDR3 nucleotides read TGTGCCACCAGCAGAGATCGAAGGAACGAGCAGTACGTC.

This chain uses TRBV5-1 with TRBJ2-6; TRBD1 matches 7 bases. Trimming cost V 2 bases and J 4 bases; bases outside gene matches: 6. The CDR3 contains 16 residues. Germline V lookup: CDR1 SGHRS, CDR2 YFSETQ. The CDR3 DNA follows: TGCGCCAGCAGCTTAACTACAGGGGTAGGGGCCAACGTCCTGACTTTC. Protein sequence: CASSLTTGVGANVLTF.

This chain joins TRBV5-1 and TRBJ2-3, with 14 bases that match TRBD2. Germline CDR1 reads SGHRS; CDR2 reads YFSETQ. The CDR3 covers 15 residues. V lost 8 bases, J lost 2 bases, and 4 bases stayed unmatched. CDR3 residues: CASRTSGGYTDTQYF. CDR3 coding DNA: TGCGCCAGTCGGACTAGCGGGGGGTACACAGATACGCAGTATTTT.

The chain links TRBV7-3 to TRBJ2-2, with D maybe TRBD2 (5 bases). This CDR3 is built from 17 residues. Deletions cut 2 bases from V and 5 bases from J, with 18 bases between. CDR1 SGHTA and CDR2 FQGTGA come from the germline V gene. In DNA, the CDR3 is TGTGCCAGCAGCTTATTAGGCTCGAGGGCGCGAACCGGGGAGCTGTTTTTT. This codes for CASSLLGSRARTGELFF.

The chain joins TRBV5-1 to TRBJ2-2; weak D call: TRBD1 (6 bases). Trimming left V 4 bases short and J 0 bases short, with 16 bases between. The CDR3 is 17 residues long. From germline, CDR1 is SGHRS and CDR2 YFSETQ. The CDR3 sequence is CASSPGTNSANTGELFF. The CDR3 coding sequence is TGCGCCAGCAGCCCTGGGACAAACTCTGCGAACACCGGGGAGCTGTTTTTT.

The genes are TRBV3-1 (or the pseudogene TRBV3-2) and TRBJ2-2; no firm D call. Germline assignment: CDR1 LGHDT and CDR2 YNNKEL (reference sequence). V was shortened by 2 bases and J by 6 bases, with 13 bases between the two germline ends. The CDR3 is 15 amino acids. The CDR3 DNA is TGTGCCAGCAGCCAATACTCGTCCCCGGCCGGGGAGCTGTTTTTT. Residues: CASSQYSSPAGELFF.

The J gene is TRBJ1-2, the V gene TRBV4-1; tentatively, D is TRBD1 (6 bases). The V end lost 3 bases, the J end lost 7 bases, and 18 bases lay between the germline ends. Germline CDR1 and CDR2: MGHRA and YSYEKL. The CDR3 has 15 residues. Here the CDR3 reads CASSHYRDESGGYTF. The CDR3 nucleotides are TGCGCCAGCAGCCACTACAGGGATGAGAGTGGTGGCTACACCTTC.

J is TRBJ2-1 and V is TRBV3-1 (or the pseudogene TRBV3-2), with 9 bases aligning to TRBD2. Trimming at V came to 5 bases and at J to 16 bases, leaving 15 bases not matched to a gene. In germline, CDR1 is LGHDT, CDR2 YNNKEL (reference sequence). CDR3 length: 14 residues. CDR3 in DNA: TGTGCCAGCAGCTTTAATAGCGGGGGACCGGGCCATTTCTTC. Translation gives CASSFNSGGPGHFF.

The rearrangement joins TRBV6-5 to TRBJ1-1, with D tentatively TRBD1 (5 bases). This CDR3 spans 13 amino acids. Trimming took off 6 bases at V and 4 bases at J, with 12 bases between the two ends. Germline V gives CDR1 MNHEY, CDR2 SVGAGI. CDR3 coding DNA: TGTGCCAGCAGGATGTGGGGGGGCACTGAAGCTTTCTTT. It encodes CASRMWGGTEAFF.

In its sample, this clone was seen a few times. The V and J genes are TRBV14 and TRBJ2-2, with D maybe TRBD2 (6 bases). The CDR3 runs to 15 residues. Trimming removed 1 base from V and 5 bases from J, with 11 bases in between. From germline, CDR1 is SGHDN and CDR2 FVKESK. CDR3 sequence reads: CASSQVLEGTGELFF. The CDR3 DNA sequence: TGTGCCAGCAGCCAAGTGTTGGAGGGGACCGGGGAGCTGTTTTTT.

This clone occurred a few times. The chain joins TRBV30 to TRBJ1-1; no definite D call. Germline loops: CDR1 GTSNPN, CDR2 SVGIG (reference sequence). The ends were cut back, 4 bases at V and 9 bases at J, with 12 bases in the middle. The CDR3 totals 11 residues. The DNA for the CDR3 is TGTGCCTGGACGCTTTCGGCGAAAGCTTTCTTT. Amino acid sequence: CAWTLSAKAFF.

The gene calls are TRBV6-5 and TRBJ1-1, with TRBD1 as a possible D gene (5 bases). This CDR3 has 15 residues. The V end lost 9 bases, the J end lost 3 bases, and 20 bases lay between the germline ends. Per germline, CDR1 MNHEY and CDR2 SVGAGI. CDR3 in amino acids: CASHSGPGRYTEAFF. The CDR3 nucleotides read TGTGCCAGTCACTCGGGACCTGGAAGGTACACTGAAGCTTTCTTT.

The chain carries TRBV11-2 and TRBJ2-1; D call uncertain. From germline, CDR1 is SGHAT and CDR2 FQNNGV. The CDR3 contains 14 residues. V lost 1 base to trimming and J lost 6 bases, with 10 bases between them. The CDR3 loop is CASSLGVSPNEQFF. The CDR3 nucleotides read TGTGCCAGCAGCTTAGGGGTTTCCCCCAATGAGCAGTTCTTC.

The V gene is TRBV7-8, the J gene TRBJ1-5; D call uncertain. V was shortened by 5 bases and J by 4 bases, with 6 bases between the two germline ends. This CDR3 is built from 12 residues. CDR1 SGHVS and CDR2 FQNEAQ come from the germline V gene. The CDR3 loop is CASSLTNQPQHF. Written as DNA, the CDR3 is TGTGCCAGCAGCCTCACGAATCAGCCCCAGCATTTT. Filled out from reference TRBV7-8 and TRBJ1-5, the complete variable domain reads GAGVSQSPRYKVAKRGQDVALRCDPISGHVSLFWYQQALGQGPEFLTYFQNEAQLDKSGLPSDRFFAERPEGSVSTLKIQRTQQEDSAVYLCASSLTNQPQHFGDGTRLSIL.